This TCR beta chain was identified in a study of Graves' ophthalmopathy and Graves' hyperthyroidism. Only one count was recorded for this clonotype. The CDR3 end shows no conserved phenylalanine or tryptophan, and so a read error is likely. The sequenced template was RNA, covering the TCR beta CDR3 region. In the first round, RT-PCR was carried out with HTBI primers, and a multiplex PCR formed the second round. TCRdb re-called the multiplex PCR reads with MiXCR, one entry per CDR3 protein. The profile shows about 14,000 distinct CDR3 sequences, approximately 53% of them singletons. Germline CDR1 is DFQATT and CDR2 is SNEGSKA (reference sequence). The length of the CDR3 is 15 residues.

The chain combines TRBV20-1 with TRBJ2-3; the match to TRBD2 covers 7 bases. Sequenced material: peripheral blood. This sequence originates from a woman between 25 and 40 years old with Graves' ophthalmopathy. CDR3 coding DNA: TGCTGTGCTCTGGGAGGGGTTAGCGTCACAGATACGCAGTATATT. Translation: CCALGGVSVTDTQYI.